Each of the 18 T cell receptor beta chains below was sequenced from the same sample in a study of cytomegalovirus exposure and HLA in healthy donors. Both 60 Vbeta primers and 13 Jbeta primers went into the PCR. Sequenced by immunoSEQ multiplex PCR; TCRdb stores in-frame clones only, minus some. The data hold 130,000 or so clones, with 77% observed a single time. Sequences were obtained from PBMCs. The receptors here all came from a male donor in good health and CMV-seropositive.

The V and J genes are TRBV28 and TRBJ1-1; tentative D call: TRBD1 (5 bases). Germline V lookup: CDR1 MDHEN, CDR2 SYDVKM. This CDR3 has 14 residues. V gave up 4 bases and J gave up 0 bases, with 9 bases separating them. CDR3: CASSSTAMNTEAFF. The CDR3 region has the DNA TGTGCCAGCAGTTCGACAGCAATGAACACTGAAGCTTTCTTT.

The chain couples TRBV18 to TRBJ2-7; D not resolved. This CDR3 is 14 amino acids long. The V end lost 0 bases, the J end lost 4 bases, and 10 bases lay between the germline ends. In germline, CDR1 is KGHSH, CDR2 LQKENI. The DNA for the CDR3 is TGTGCCAGCTCACCACCCAACAGCCCGTACGAGCAGTACTTC. Translation: CASSPPNSPYEQYF.

This clone was seen a handful of times. This chain uses TRBV27 with TRBJ2-5; 12 bases are a match to TRBD2. Germline assignment: CDR1 MNHEY and CDR2 SMNVEV (reference sequence). The junction had 5 bases not matched to a gene; V was cut back by 4 bases and J by 5 bases. This CDR3 has 15 amino acids. The CDR3 region has the DNA TGTGCCAGCAGTTCCCTAGCGGGGGGGCTTGAGACCCAGTACTTC. Translating it yields CASSSLAGGLETQYF.

This clone was seen only a few times. The chain joins TRBV5-1 to TRBJ1-3; TRBD1 matches 9 bases. The CDR3 runs 16 residues. Germline CDR1 SGHRS, CDR2 YFSETQ. V shed 4 bases, J shed 0 bases, and the junction held 5 bases outside the gene matches. The CDR3 region is CASSPQGALSGNTIYF. In nucleotides, the CDR3 is TGCGCCAGCAGCCCACAGGGGGCCCTCTCTGGAAACACCATATATTTT. The variable domain in full, with the rest retrieved from reference TRBV5-1 and TRBJ1-3, is KAGVTQTPRYLIKTRGQQVTLSCSPISGHRSVSWYQQTPGQGLQFLFEYFSETQRNKGNFPGRFSGRQFSNSRSEMNVSTLELGDSALYLCASSPQGALSGNTIYFGEGSWLTVV.

The chain uses TRBV18 and TRBJ1-1; a possible D gene is TRBD1 (5 bases). Germline V CDR1 and CDR2: KGHSH, LQKENI. V was shortened by 1 base and J by 10 bases, with 13 bases between the two germline ends. CDR3 length equals 13 residues. Here the CDR3 reads CASSPRGTSGAFF. As DNA, the CDR3 is TGTGCCAGCTCACCACGTGGGACTTCGGGAGCTTTCTTT.

This chain links TRBV19 with TRBJ1-1; possibly TRBD1 for D (6 bases). The CDR3 length is 13 residues. Deletions cut 1 base from V and 9 bases from J, with 12 bases between. CDR1 is LNHDA, CDR2 SQIVND, per germline (reference sequence). CDR3 sequence: CASSIGRTAKAFF. As DNA, the CDR3 is TGTGCCAGTAGTATAGGGCGGACAGCCAAAGCTTTCTTT.

The rearrangement uses TRBV7-2 and TRBJ1-5, with D possibly matching TRBD1 (6 bases). With 5 bases removed from V and 4 bases from J, the gap between germline ends came to 15 bases. The CDR3 is made up of 15 amino acids. CDR1 SGHTA and CDR2 FQGNSA come from the germline V gene. The DNA of the CDR3 is TGTGCCAGCAGCCCTGGAGGACAGTTGAATCAGCCCCAGCATTTT. Residues: CASSPGGQLNQPQHF.

The J gene is TRBJ1-6, the V gene TRBV6-1; TRBD1 aligns across 7 bases. V was pared by 4 bases and J by 8 bases, with 8 bases of the junction left unmatched. The V gene's germline CDR1 is MNHNS and CDR2 SASEGT. The CDR3 spans 15 residues. This CDR3 reads CASSVGQSNDSPLHF. The DNA of the CDR3 is TGTGCCAGCAGTGTGGGACAGTCCAATGATTCACCCCTCCACTTT.

The V call is TRBV5-5, the J call TRBJ2-5, with 10 bases aligning to TRBD1. With V trimmed by 5 bases and J by 3 bases, 7 bases remained unmatched. Germline V CDR1 and CDR2: SGHKS, YYEKEE (reference sequence). This CDR3 contains 15 residues. The CDR3 coding sequence is TGTGCCAGCAGGGGGAGGGGGACAGGGGAAGAGACCCAGTACTTC. Translation gives CASRGRGTGEETQYF.

This clone has more than one count but fewer than ten. V is TRBV28 and J is TRBJ1-2; 10 bases line up with TRBD1. The ends lost 5 bases at V and 4 bases at J; junction bases unmatched: 7. Germline loops: CDR1 MDHEN, CDR2 SYDVKM. The length of the CDR3 is 15 residues. The CDR3 spells CASSETGGPPYGYTF. The CDR3 coding sequence is TGTGCCAGCAGTGAGACAGGGGGCCCTCCCTATGGCTACACCTTC.

The chain is built from TRBV29-1 and TRBJ2-1; TRBD1 is a possible D gene (6 bases). Trimming removed 4 bases from V and 3 bases from J, with 13 bases in between. The CDR3 has 14 amino acids. CDR1 is SQVTM, CDR2 ANQGSEA, per germline. The CDR3 DNA reads TGCAGCGTTGGGCAGGGGATTTTCTACAATGAGCAGTTCTTC. It encodes CSVGQGIFYNEQFF.

The chain carries TRBV28 and TRBJ2-5, with 7 bases fitting TRBD1. The CDR3 runs to 15 residues. J was trimmed by 2 bases and V by 5 bases; bases with no gene match: 8. CDR1 is MDHEN and CDR2 is SYDVKM in the germline V gene. The CDR3 DNA reads TGTGCCAGCAGTCTGACGCCGGGACAGCAAGAGACCCAGTACTTC. It is translated as CASSLTPGQQETQYF.

The V call is TRBV9, the J call TRBJ1-2, with 8 bases aligning to TRBD1. With V trimmed by 1 base and J by 1 base, 9 bases remained unmatched. CDR1 is SGDLS and CDR2 is YYNGEE in the germline V gene. This CDR3 is 17 amino acids long. The CDR3 bases are TGTGCCAGCAGCGTAAACCAGGGGGCTTCGGGTAACTATGGCTACACCTTC. Translated: CASSVNQGASGNYGYTF.

CDR3 DNA sequence: TGTGCCAGCAGTGAAGCGACCGGGGAGTCTTGGGCCGGGGAGCTGTTTTTT. It codes for CASSEATGESWAGELFF. The rearrangement uses TRBV2 and TRBJ2-2, with D possibly matching TRBD2 (5 bases). This CDR3 has 17 amino acids. Trimming took 0 bases from V and 6 from J, leaving 17 bases between them. Looked up from germline, CDR1 is SNHLY and CDR2 is FYNNEI.

The chain has TRBV5-1 and TRBJ2-5; TRBD1 agrees at 8 bases. V shed 4 bases, J shed 2 bases, and the junction held 7 bases outside the gene matches. The CDR3 is 15 amino acids. Germline CDR1 reads SGHRS; CDR2 reads YFSETQ. The CDR3 region is CASSPTGASQETQYF. The CDR3 region has the DNA TGCGCCAGCAGCCCGACAGGGGCGTCACAAGAGACCCAGTACTTC.

The V gene is TRBV7-8, the J gene TRBJ2-5; 11 bases are shared with TRBD1. This CDR3 has 15 amino acids. The junction had 6 bases not matched to a gene; V was cut back by 5 bases and J by 4 bases. Germline CDR1 reads SGHVS; CDR2 reads FQNEAQ. The CDR3 bases are TGTGCCAGCAGCGGCGGACAGGGGGCAGGAGAGACCCAGTACTTC. Translation: CASSGGQGAGETQYF.

The chain carries TRBV27 and TRBJ2-7, with 9 bases lining up with TRBD2. Per the germline V gene, CDR1 is MNHEY and CDR2 is SMNVEV (reference sequence). The CDR3 consists of 18 residues. Germline trimming cut 2 bases from V and 2 bases from J; bases unmatched to any gene: 13. CDR3 sequence: CASSLVGSGSRTTYEQYF. The CDR3 bases are TGTGCCAGCAGTTTAGTGGGTAGCGGGAGTCGAACAACCTACGAGCAGTACTTC.

The rearrangement joins TRBV7-6 to TRBJ2-1; TRBD2 matches at 7 bases. The V and J ends lost 1 base and 0 bases, in that order; junction bases with no gene match: 3. This CDR3 region has 16 residues. The germline V gene encodes CDR1 SGHVS and CDR2 FNYEAQ. CDR3 in amino acids: CASSLGTSASYNEQFF. CDR3 bases: TGTGCCAGCAGCTTAGGTACTAGCGCCTCCTACAATGAGCAGTTCTTC.